This T cell receptor beta chain was observed in a study of T-cell memory formation after mild COVID-19. Overall study context: Largely, TCR clusters stayed within a single donor. General study results and limits: Whereas later expanders leaned CD4+, clones contracting day 15 to 85 showed a balanced CD4/CD8 makeup. Those CD4+ clones that contracted were mainly in CM and EM (CD8+ ones in EMRA).

Germline values: CDR1 MGHRA, CDR2 YSYEKL. This CDR3 comprises 15 residues. Unmatched junction bases numbered 9, after V lost 4 bases and J lost 7 bases. UMIs and sample barcodes were carried by the TCR alpha and TCR beta cDNA libraries that 5'RACE produced using constant-segment primers. TCRdb reprocessed the 5' RACE reads via MiXCR and lists one record per CDR3 protein. Among 350,000 to 500,000 distinct CDR3 sequences listed, over 15% were seen once. This clonotype was detected only a few times. The antigen remains undetermined. The sample taken for sequencing was PBMCs or a T cell subset sorted from them (not recorded which). This TCR came from a man younger than 35 who had mild COVID-19 (a few samples of this study predate the infection). Cell type and time point are not known. The rearrangement links TRBV4-1 to TRBJ2-2, with 7 bases aligning to TRBD2. Written as DNA, the CDR3 is TGCGCCAGCAGCCTTCGGAGCGGGGCAAACGGGGAGCTGTTTTTT. It codes for CASSLRSGANGELFF.